Following are 29 T cell receptor beta chains from one sample sequenced in a study of CD8+CD57+ T cells in acquired aplastic anemia. According to the study, genomic DNA was the template for TCR beta VDJ and CDR3 profiling. TCRdb recomputed calls from the reads with MiXCR, one row per CDR3 protein. The profile shows roughly 81,000 distinct CDR3 sequences, about half of them singletons. Sequences were obtained from sorted CD4+, CD8+, or CD8+CD57+ T cells (not recorded which) from PBMCs. The source of these receptors is a human donor in good health, serving as a control.

The V call is TRBV2, the J call TRBJ1-2, with D unresolved. V lost 7 bases and J lost 0, with 12 bases in between. Germline CDR1 is SNHLY and CDR2 is FYNNEI. The CDR3 length is 14 residues. The CDR3 DNA reads TGTGCCAGCACGCGGACGGAGGCTAACTATGGCTACACCTTC. Translating it yields CASTRTEANYGYTF.

This clonotype came up many times. The genes are TRBV20-1 and TRBJ1-1; D gene unclear. Germline values: CDR1 DFQATT, CDR2 SNEGSKA (reference sequence). The CDR3 covers 15 residues. V was shortened by 0 bases and J by 1 base, with 12 bases between the two germline ends. The CDR3 sequence is CSARDPSRENTEAFF. CDR3 nucleotide sequence: TGCAGTGCTAGAGATCCGTCCAGAGAGAACACTGAAGCTTTCTTT.

Remarks on this clonotype: No DNA is shown, since the ends of the CDR3 on it are uncertain; the CDR3 is the one TCRdb lists. The chain combines TRBV25-1 with TRBJ2-3; no check of the table's D call, TRBD2, against the DNA was made. Germline V lookup: CDR1 MGHDK, CDR2 SYGVNS. The CDR3 comprises 24 residues, both ends counted. The CDR3 spells CASSALAGAGDTQYFGPGTDTQYF.

This clonotype appeared many times. The CDR3: CASSLGENTEAFF. CDR3 DNA sequence: TGTGCCAGCAGCTTGGGGGAGAACACTGAAGCTTTCTTT. The rearrangement joins TRBV7-7 to TRBJ1-1, with a possible D match to TRBD1 (5 bases). Trimming stripped 3 bases from V and 1 base from J, with 6 bases between. Germline lookup yields CDR1 SSHAT and CDR2 FNYEAQ (reference sequence). This CDR3 comprises 13 residues.

With respect to this clonotype: With a much larger clone just one base away, this may be a read error. The chain couples TRBV11-3 to TRBJ2-5; 9 bases align to TRBD1. Germline V lookup: CDR1 SGHNT, CDR2 YENEEA. This CDR3 has 15 amino acids. CDR3 sequence reads: CASSSTGGWQGTQYF. The CDR3 nucleotides are TGTGCCAGCAGCTCTACAGGGGGCTGGCAAGGGACCCAGTACTTC.

Only a few counts were recorded for this clonotype. V and J are TRBV6-5 and TRBJ1-2; 7 bases are shared with TRBD1. With 2 bases clipped from V and 4 bases from J, the junction kept 7 bases outside the gene matches. CDR1 and CDR2 from the germline V gene are MNHEY and SVGAGI. There are 15 residues in the CDR3. The CDR3 nucleotides are TGTGCCAGCAGTTACATAAGGGGGCTATTCTATGGCTACACCTTC. It is translated as CASSYIRGLFYGYTF.

The gene calls are TRBV15 and TRBJ2-7; D is ambiguous. Germline CDR1 is LNHNV and CDR2 is YYDKDF (reference sequence). Trimming removed 3 bases from V and 5 bases from J, with 11 bases in between. The CDR3 consists of 13 residues. CDR3 DNA sequence: TGTGCCACCAGCAGCTGGCCGGCTCACGAGCAGTACTTC. It yields the protein CATSSWPAHEQYF.

This chain uses TRBV15 with TRBJ2-1; D gene unclear. V was trimmed by 0 bases and J by 0 bases, leaving 12 bases between them. There are 17 residues in the CDR3. Per the germline V gene, CDR1 is LNHNV and CDR2 is YYDKDF (reference sequence). The CDR3 bases are TGTGCCACCAGCAGAGATGTAAGGATGGCCTCCTACAATGAGCAGTTCTTC. This gives the protein CATSRDVRMASYNEQFF.

About this clonotype: A much larger clone lies a single base off, so this may be a read error. The CDR3 ends on some other residue instead of the conserved phenylalanine or tryptophan, so this is likely a read error. The rearrangement joins TRBV4-2 to TRBJ2-3; D unresolved. Germline assignment: CDR1 LGHNA and CDR2 YNFKEQ. Deletions cut 0 bases from V and 1 base from J, with 11 bases between. CDR3 size: 16 residues. CDR3 sequence (DNA): TGTGCCAGCAGCCAAGATGGAGCATTGGGCACAGATACGCAGTATCTT. Its translation is CASSQDGALGTDTQYL.

Concerning this clonotype: A single base separates this from a much larger clone, so it may be a read error. The J gene is TRBJ2-5, the V gene TRBV9; a possible D gene is TRBD1 (6 bases). This CDR3 is built from 15 residues. V lost 3 bases, J lost 5 bases, and 17 bases lay in between. Germline CDR1 reads SGDLS; CDR2 reads YYNGEE. CDR3 amino acids: CASSAAWGLGETQYF. The CDR3 DNA follows: TGTGCCAGCAGCGCCGCTTGGGGGCTTGGGGAGACCCAGTACTTC.

CDR3 sequence reads: CASRPGQGGSYEQYF. The CDR3, as DNA: TGTGCCAGCAGACCTGGACAGGGGGGCTCCTACGAGCAGTACTTC. The rearrangement joins TRBV25-1 to TRBJ2-7; 10 nucleotides match TRBD1. Germline V lookup: CDR1 MGHDK, CDR2 SYGVNS. The CDR3 spans 15 residues. The V segment lost 6 bases and the J segment 0 bases; nucleotides outside the gene matches: 5.

This sequence joins TRBV19 and TRBJ2-3; D remains ambiguous. Germline values: CDR1 LNHDA, CDR2 SQIVND (reference sequence). The V end lost 6 bases, the J end lost 4 bases, and 17 bases lay between the germline ends. CDR3 length equals 15 residues. The CDR3 loop is CASRTRSQVSDTQYF. CDR3 coding DNA: TGTGCCAGTAGGACAAGGAGTCAGGTATCAGATACGCAGTATTTT. The variable domain in full, completed from reference TRBV19 and TRBJ2-3, reads DGGITQSPKYLFRKEGQNVTLSCEQNLNHDAMYWYRQDPGQGLRLIYYSQIVNDFQKGDIAEGYSVSREKKESFPLTVTSAQKNPTAFYLCASRTRSQVSDTQYFGPGTRLTVL.

A note on this clonotype: At one boundary the junction diverges from the germline segment, which might be a read error. The rearrangement links TRBV3-1 to TRBJ2-3; D is ambiguous. Germline V gene lookup returns CDR1 LGHDT and CDR2 YNNKEL (reference sequence). The CDR3 runs 13 residues. The CDR3 loop reads CASSHGDTDTQCF. Here the CDR3 DNA reads TGTGCCAGCAGCCACGGCGACACAGATACGCAGTGTTTT.

J is TRBJ1-2 and V is TRBV10-3, with D perhaps TRBD1 (6 bases). Germline values: CDR1 ENHRY, CDR2 SYGVKD. V lost 3 bases, J lost 3 bases, and 17 bases lay in between. This CDR3 is 16 amino acids long. The CDR3 DNA sequence: TGTGCCATCAGTGAAAGGACAGCCACCCCGGACTATGGCTACACCTTC. It is translated as CAISERTATPDYGYTF.

The chain is built from TRBV30 and TRBJ1-5; 9 positions match TRBD1. The CDR3 sequence is 14 residues long. Germline CDR1 is GTSNPN and CDR2 is SVGIG (reference sequence). V lost 4 bases to trimming and J lost 7 bases; unmatched junction nucleotides: 8. CDR3 in amino acids: CAWTSGTGNQPQHF. The CDR3 DNA is TGTGCCTGGACTAGCGGGACAGGGAACCAGCCCCAGCATTTT.

This clonotype was counted a few times. V usage is TRBV7-6 and J usage is TRBJ2-7; 7 bases are shared with TRBD2. CDR1 and CDR2 from the germline V gene are SGHVS and FNYEAQ. Germline trimming cut 5 bases from V and 0 bases from J; bases unmatched to any gene: 16. This CDR3 is 18 amino acids long. The CDR3 here is CASSQHPPSSGLSYEQYF. The CDR3 DNA is TGTGCCAGCAGCCAACACCCCCCCTCTAGCGGCCTCTCCTACGAGCAGTACTTC.

The V gene is TRBV6-1, the J gene TRBJ1-6; no definite D call. Deletions cut 6 bases from V and 5 bases from J, with 17 bases between. There are 16 residues in the CDR3. Looked up from germline, CDR1 is MNHNS and CDR2 is SASEGT. The CDR3 DNA reads as TGTGCCAGCAGCATGGATAACGTCGGGCATAATTCACCCCTCCACTTT. It is translated as CASSMDNVGHNSPLHF.

This clonotype was picked up a small number of times. V gene TRBV7-9 combines with J gene TRBJ2-5; 9 bases line up with TRBD2. The CDR3 totals 15 residues. Germline values: CDR1 SEHNR, CDR2 FQNEAQ (reference sequence). Trimming took 9 bases from V and 5 from J; bases not matched to a gene: 13. The CDR3 DNA follows: TGTGCCAGTTCTCAACAAGGCGGGGGGGCCGAGACCCAGTACTTC. This encodes CASSQQGGGAETQYF.

Many counts were recorded for this clonotype. The chain uses TRBV29-1 and TRBJ2-5; D is uncertain. Germline V gene sequence: CDR1 SQVTM, CDR2 ANQGSEA. Trimming took off 5 bases at V and 2 bases at J, with 15 bases between the two ends. The length of the CDR3 is 14 residues. The CDR3 spells CSVTPHGPQETQYF. CDR3 nucleotide sequence: TGCAGCGTTACGCCCCACGGTCCGCAAGAGACCCAGTACTTC. Filled out from reference TRBV29-1 and TRBJ2-5, the complete variable domain reads SAVISQKPSRDICQRGTSLTIQCQVDSQVTMMFWYRQQPGQSLTLIATANQGSEATYESGFVIDKFPISRPNLTFSTLTVSNMSPEDSSIYLCSVTPHGPQETQYFGPGTRLLVL.

This chain connects TRBV3-1 to TRBJ1-1; the D is unclear. The ends were cut back, 4 bases at V and 4 bases at J, with 16 bases in the middle. Germline values: CDR1 LGHDT, CDR2 YNNKEL (reference sequence). CDR3 length equals 15 residues. The CDR3 here is CASSPSLGSGTEAFF. DNA of the CDR3: TGTGCCAGCAGCCCATCCTTAGGGTCGGGCACTGAAGCTTTCTTT.

This chain joins TRBV30 and TRBJ1-6; TRBD1 agrees at 8 bases. Germline V lookup: CDR1 GTSNPN, CDR2 SVGIG (reference sequence). V trimming: 2 bases; J trimming: 7 bases; junction bases outside the gene matches: 10. There are 16 residues in the CDR3. CDR3 amino acids: CAWSMGTGGGNSPLHF. The CDR3 DNA sequence: TGTGCCTGGAGTATGGGGACAGGCGGAGGGAATTCACCCCTCCACTTT.

This chain links TRBV13 with TRBJ2-1; 10 bases fit TRBD2. This CDR3 contains 15 residues. Germline V gives CDR1 PRHDT, CDR2 FYEKMQ (reference sequence). The junction had 4 bases not matched to a gene; V was cut back by 4 bases and J by 4 bases. The CDR3 here is CASSSPSGGYNEQFF. CDR3 coding DNA: TGTGCCAGCAGCTCGCCTAGCGGGGGTTACAATGAGCAGTTCTTC.

Worth noting for this clonotype: A much bigger clone sits one base away, suggesting this may be a read error. The rearrangement uses TRBV4-1 and TRBJ2-7; D is possibly TRBD1 (6 bases). V was cut by 1 base and J by 5 bases, with 21 bases left in between. Germline V CDR1 and CDR2: MGHRA, YSYEKL. This CDR3 is built from 17 residues. The CDR3 region is CASSQVVPGQPWDEQYF. The CDR3 DNA is TGCGCCAGCAGCCAAGTGGTTCCGGGACAACCCTGGGACGAGCAGTACTTC.

The rearrangement uses TRBV25-1 and TRBJ1-1; D not resolved. The CDR3 is 15 amino acids. In germline, CDR1 is MGHDK, CDR2 SYGVNS. Trimming removed 5 bases at V and 1 base at J, with 14 bases between. Here the CDR3 reads CASSLTSGPNTEAFF. DNA for the CDR3: TGTGCCAGCAGTTTAACCTCCGGACCGAACACTGAAGCTTTCTTT.

This clonotype showed up many times. CDR3 DNA: TGTGCCAGCAGCCCTCCTAGCGGTGGTTACTACGAGCAGTACTTC. As protein: CASSPPSGGYYEQYF. J is TRBJ2-7 and V is TRBV9; TRBD2 matches 7 bases. The junction had 10 bases not matched to a gene; V was cut back by 4 bases and J by 3 bases. The CDR3 runs 15 residues. CDR1 and CDR2 (germline): SGDLS, YYNGEE.

This clonotype was recorded a few times. The V call is TRBV27, the J call TRBJ2-7; D gene unclear. The CDR3 runs to 12 residues. Per germline, CDR1 MNHEY and CDR2 SMNVEV (reference sequence). V was clipped by 8 bases and J by 2 bases, with 10 bases between them. The CDR3 DNA reads as TGTGCCAGCTTGGGTCAAGCCTACGAGCAGTACTTC. It translates to CASLGQAYEQYF.

In its sample, this clonotype was seen a few times. The CDR3 DNA sequence: TGTGCCAGCTCACAACGACAGGGATTTACTGAAGCTTTCTTT. Translated: CASSQRQGFTEAFF. The chain has TRBV12-5 and TRBJ1-1; 7 nucleotides align to TRBD1. Germline CDR1 reads LGHNT; CDR2 reads FRNRAP. The CDR3 totals 14 residues. The full variable domain, its missing parts supplied by reference TRBV12-5 and TRBJ1-1, is DARVTQTPRHKVTEMGQEVTMRCQPILGHNTVFWYRQTMMQGLELLAYFRNRAPLDDSGMPKDRFSAEMPDATLATLKIQPSEPRDSAVYFCASSQRQGFTEAFFGQGTRLTVV.

There are many counts of this clonotype. The J gene is TRBJ1-1, the V gene TRBV15, with a possible D match to TRBD1 (6 bases). V lost 5 bases and J lost 5, with 15 bases in between. Germline loops: CDR1 LNHNV, CDR2 YYDKDF (reference sequence). There are 14 residues in the CDR3. CDR3 sequence (DNA): TGTGCCACCAGCGCGAACAGGGATGGGACTGAAGCTTTCTTT. This sequence encodes CATSANRDGTEAFF.

V usage is TRBV20-1 and J usage is TRBJ2-3; 12 bases agree with TRBD2. V gave up 3 bases and J gave up 9 bases; unmatched junction bases: 10. Germline V gene sequence: CDR1 DFQATT, CDR2 SNEGSKA (reference sequence). This CDR3 spans 15 amino acids. CDR3 residues: CSAREGLAGLRTQYF. The CDR3 DNA reads TGCAGTGCTAGGGAAGGACTAGCGGGGCTTAGGACGCAGTATTTT.